The rows below give T cell receptor beta chains drawn from one sample of a study of T-cell memory formation after mild COVID-19. TCRdb processed the 5' RACE reads anew with MiXCR; each CDR3 protein has one entry. The table records 180,000 or so distinct CDR3 sequences, approximately 10% of them present only once. The sample comprised PBMCs or a T cell subset sorted from them (not recorded which). The source is a man aged 18 to 30 who had mild COVID-19 (a few samples of this study predate the infection). Cell type and time point are not known. The CDR3 runs from the conserved cysteine through the conserved F or W. A D gene is named only where the DNA matches it firmly. The size entry is marked missing in some rows and otherwise reads once, few, many or a size class.

d_call	clone_size	v_call	j_call	cdr3_nt	cdr3_aa
-	few	TRBV12-3/TRBV12-4	TRBJ2-3	TGTGCCAGCAGTTTAGCGCACAGGGTCCGAGATACGCAGTATTTT	CASSLAHRVRDTQYF
-	-	TRBV5-4	TRBJ2-5	TGTGCCAGCAGCTTGGGAGCAGGGGAGCGGGAGACCCAGTACTTC	CASSLGAGERETQYF
-	-	TRBV18	TRBJ1-4	TGTGCCAGCTCACTGAGTCAGGGGCCAAATGAAAAACTGTTTTTT	CASSLSQGPNEKLFF
TRBD2	-	TRBV7-3	TRBJ2-3	TGTGCCAGCAGCTTCTATCCGGGGGGATCACCGGATACGCAGTATTTT	CASSFYPGGSPDTQYF
-	few	TRBV6-5	TRBJ2-4	TGTGCCAGCAGTCCCCGGGCCACCGGGAAAAACATTCAGTACTTC	CASSPRATGKNIQYF
-	few	TRBV7-9	TRBJ1-4	TGTGCCAGCAGCTCCTCGCCGTGGGGGGCGAATGAAAAACTGTTTTTT	CASSSSPWGANEKLFF
-	-	TRBV7-9	TRBJ2-7	TGTGCCAGCAGCTTCCGAAGGACAGCCTCCTACGAGCAGTACTTC	CASSFRRTASYEQYF
-	-	TRBV7-9	TRBJ1-1	TGTGCCAGCAGTTCAGCCCACACTGAAGCTTTCTTT	CASSSAHTEAFF
-	few	TRBV4-3	TRBJ1-2	TGCGCCAGCAGCCAACTTACTACTGACGGCTTGGACGCTGGCTACACCTTC	CASSQLTTDGLDAGYTF
TRBD1	few	TRBV6-2/TRBV6-3	TRBJ2-1	TGTGCCAGCAGTCGTAGGACAGGCAATGAGCAGTTCTTC	CASSRRTGNEQFF
TRBD2	-	TRBV20-1	TRBJ2-2	TGCAGTGCTAGAGATCCGCGGGGGACCGGGGAGCTGTTTTTT	CSARDPRGTGELFF
-	few	TRBV29-1	TRBJ1-1	TGCAGCGTTGTAGGACAGAAGAACACTGAAGCTTTCTTT	CSVVGQKNTEAFF
TRBD1	-	TRBV6-2/TRBV6-3	TRBJ2-3	TGTGCCAGCAGTTACTCCCCGCAGGGGGCAACAGATACGCAGTATTTT	CASSYSPQGATDTQYF
-	many	TRBV5-1	TRBJ2-5	TGCGCCAGCAGCCCAGACCCACGTGAGACCCAGTACTTC	CASSPDPRETQYF
-	few	TRBV7-9	TRBJ1-1	TGTGCCAGCAGCCGGGTTGGGGTCAACACTGAAGCTTTCTTT	CASSRVGVNTEAFF
TRBD2	-	TRBV6-5	TRBJ2-5	TGTGCCAGCAGTTACTCTTCTAGCGGGGGGGCCCAAGAGACCCAGTACTTC	CASSYSSSGGAQETQYF
TRBD2	few	TRBV20-1	TRBJ2-4	TGCAGTGCTACCAAGGCGGGAGACATTCAGTACTTC	CSATKAGDIQYF
-	few	TRBV29-1	TRBJ2-3	TGCAGCGTTGAAGAGGGTCGGGGGACGAATACGCAGTATTTT	CSVEEGRGTNTQYF
-	few	TRBV24-1	TRBJ1-1	TGTGCCACCAGTGATCCCGGTCGTCATGGCGAAGCTTTCTTT	CATSDPGRHGEAFF
-	-	TRBV4-1	TRBJ1-6	TGCGCCAGCAGTCCGGATAGAAGTTCACCCCTCCACTTT	CASSPDRSSPLHF
TRBD1	-	TRBV5-1	TRBJ2-5	TGCGCCAGCAGCTTGGTGCCGGGACAGCAAGAGACCCAGTACTTC	CASSLVPGQQETQYF
-	-	TRBV6-2/TRBV6-3	TRBJ2-4	TGTGCCAGCAGTAATGGACGGGGCATTCAGTACTTC	CASSNGRGIQYF
TRBD1	-	TRBV6-2/TRBV6-3	TRBJ2-3	TGTGCCAGCAGTTACTACCGGACAGGGGGACGAAGGAATACGCAGTATTTT	CASSYYRTGGRRNTQYF
-	few	TRBV11-1	TRBJ2-3	TGTGCCAGCAGCAAGCGGGGCACAGATACGCAGTATTTT	CASSKRGTDTQYF
-	-	TRBV20-1	TRBJ2-3	TGCAGTGCTAGAAAGGCGGGGCGGGATGATACGCAGTATTTT	CSARKAGRDDTQYF
-	-	TRBV9	TRBJ1-2	TGTGCCAGCAGCGTAGCGAGGGCAGGTGGGGGATATGGCTACACCTTC	CASSVARAGGGYGYTF
TRBD1	few	TRBV7-8	TRBJ1-1	TGTGCCAGCAGCTTTTCAGGGGGTAGGGGCACTGAAGCTTTCTTT	CASSFSGGRGTEAFF
TRBD2	-	TRBV18	TRBJ2-3	TGTGCCAGCTCGCGGACTAGCGGGGGGGCCGAGCATACGCAGTATTTT	CASSRTSGGAEHTQYF
-	many	TRBV2	TRBJ2-3	TGTGCCAGCAGGGGACGGGGGGCCACAGATACGCAGTATTTT	CASRGRGATDTQYF
-	few	TRBV28	TRBJ1-3	TGTGCCAGCAGCCTTCTCCGGAACACCATATATTTT	CASSLLRNTIYF
-	few	TRBV5-1	TRBJ2-7	TGCGCCAGCAGCTTGGCCCCGGATTTCTACGAGCAGTACTTC	CASSLAPDFYEQYF
-	few	TRBV29-1	TRBJ2-1	TGCAGCGTTACAGATCCTTTTTCCTACAATGAGCAGTTCTTC	CSVTDPFSYNEQFF
-	few	TRBV7-2	TRBJ1-2	TGTGCCAGCAGCTTAGGGACGGTATATGGCTACACCTTC	CASSLGTVYGYTF
-	few	TRBV12-3/TRBV12-4	TRBJ2-2	TGTGCCAGCATTAATAGTGGAGGCACCGGGGAGCTGTTTTTT	CASINSGGTGELFF
TRBD2	few	TRBV7-9	TRBJ2-3	TGTGTGGCTAGCGGGAGCACAGATACGCAGTATTTT	CVASGSTDTQYF
TRBD1	-	TRBV6-5	TRBJ1-2	TGTGCCAGCAGCGGGACCGGGACAGAGAACTATGGCTACACCTTC	CASSGTGTENYGYTF
TRBD1	-	TRBV6-5	TRBJ2-1	TGTGCCAGCAGTCGGACAGGGTTTGGCAATGAGCAGTTCTTC	CASSRTGFGNEQFF
-	few	TRBV5-1	TRBJ2-5	TGCGCCAGCAGCGGCCTCGGTTTCGGGGATCCCCAAGAGACCCAGTACTTC	CASSGLGFGDPQETQYF
-	-	TRBV9	TRBJ1-5	TGTGCCAGCGGGGCAAATCAGCCCCAGCATTTT	CASGANQPQHF
TRBD1	many	TRBV5-1	TRBJ2-5	TGCGCCAGCAGCGACCTTCGGGACAGTGGAGAGACCCAGTACTTC	CASSDLRDSGETQYF
TRBD2	-	TRBV11-2	TRBJ2-1	TGTGCCAGCAGGAGACTGCGGGGGGCCATTTTCAATGAGCAGTTCTTC	CASRRLRGAIFNEQFF
-	few	TRBV6-1	TRBJ2-3	TGTGCCAGCAGTGAGGGTATCGCAAATACGCAGTATTTT	CASSEGIANTQYF
-	many	TRBV6-5	TRBJ1-4	TGTGCCAGCAGCAGACAGGCGGACCAAAATGAAAAACTGTTTTTT	CASSRQADQNEKLFF
-	few	TRBV6-6	TRBJ1-1	TGTGCCAGCAGTTATCGAGCCACTGAAGCTTTCTTT	CASSYRATEAFF
-	-	TRBV6-2/TRBV6-3	TRBJ2-7	TGTGCCAGCAGTCCGGGGAGGCTAGTGATCGAGCAGTACTTC	CASSPGRLVIEQYF
-	few	TRBV6-2/TRBV6-3	TRBJ1-1	TGTGCCAGCAGCTCCGGGTATACTGAAGCTTTCTTT	CASSSGYTEAFF